The clone carrying this T cell receptor beta chain was counted a single time. The entry originates in a study of CD8+CD57+ T cells in acquired aplastic anemia. Sequencing was done on patients that had shown CD8+CD57+ cell expansion by flow cytometry. Using genomic DNA as the template, TCR beta VDJ and CDR3 profiling was carried out. Using its own MiXCR run on the reads, TCRdb lists one record per CDR3 protein. The sample records 250,000 to 350,000 distinct CDR3 sequences, 45% to 65% being singletons. CDR1 and CDR2 (germline): SQVTM, ANQGSEA. The CDR3 length is 12 residues. V was trimmed by 8 bases and J by 3 bases, leaving 10 bases between them.

Sample: sorted CD4+, CD8+, or CD8+CD57+ T cells (not recorded which) from PBMCs. This receptor was obtained from a human donor with aplastic anemia. This chain uses TRBV29-1 with TRBJ1-4, with TRBD1 as a possible D gene (6 bases). CDR3: CSPPGANEKLFF. CDR3 DNA: TGCAGCCCCCCAGGGGCTAATGAAAAACTGTTTTTT.